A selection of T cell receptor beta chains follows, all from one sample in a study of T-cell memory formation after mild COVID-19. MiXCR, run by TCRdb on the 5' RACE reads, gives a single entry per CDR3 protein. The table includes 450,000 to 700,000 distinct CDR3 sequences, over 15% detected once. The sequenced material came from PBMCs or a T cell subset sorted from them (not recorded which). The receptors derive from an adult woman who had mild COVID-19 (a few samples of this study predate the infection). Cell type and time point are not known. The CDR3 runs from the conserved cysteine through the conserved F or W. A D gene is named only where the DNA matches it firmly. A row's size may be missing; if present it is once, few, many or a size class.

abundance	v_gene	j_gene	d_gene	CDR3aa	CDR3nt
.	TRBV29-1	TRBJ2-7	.	CSAGILGDEQYF	TGCAGCGCTGGGATCCTCGGGGACGAGCAGTACTTC
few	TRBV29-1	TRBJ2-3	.	CSAEGGLLDTQYF	TGCAGCGCCGAGGGCGGTCTACTGGATACGCAGTATTTT
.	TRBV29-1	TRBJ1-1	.	CSVEGQTNTEAFF	TGCAGCGTTGAAGGGCAGACGAACACTGAAGCTTTCTTT
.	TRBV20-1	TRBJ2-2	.	CSARAALANTGELFF	TGCAGTGCTCGCGCAGCACTTGCGAACACCGGGGAGCTGTTTTTT
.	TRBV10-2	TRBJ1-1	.	CASILGVKGGKAFF	TGCGCCAGCATCTTAGGGGTAAAGGGTGGGAAAGCTTTCTTT
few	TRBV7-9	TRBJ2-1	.	CASSPGHRYEQFF	TGTGCCAGCAGCCCTGGACATCGATATGAGCAGTTCTTC
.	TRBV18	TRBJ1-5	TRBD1	CASSPRQGGQPQHF	TGTGCCAGCTCACCCCGACAGGGAGGGCAGCCCCAGCATTTT
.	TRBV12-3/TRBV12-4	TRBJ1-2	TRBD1	CASRSGQGAYGYTF	TGTGCCAGCAGGTCGGGACAGGGGGCCTATGGCTACACCTTC
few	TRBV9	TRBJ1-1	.	CASSANTGGATEAFF	TGTGCCAGCAGCGCGAATACGGGGGGAGCCACTGAAGCTTTCTTT
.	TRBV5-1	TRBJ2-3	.	CASSLVAPDTQYF	TGCGCCAGCAGCTTGGTTGCGCCAGATACGCAGTATTTT
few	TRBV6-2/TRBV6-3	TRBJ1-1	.	CASHRVGTEAFF	TGTGCCAGCCACAGGGTGGGAACTGAAGCTTTCTTT
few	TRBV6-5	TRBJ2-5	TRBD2	CASSKISGRAQETQYF	TGTGCCAGCAGTAAAATCAGCGGGAGGGCTCAAGAGACCCAGTACTTC
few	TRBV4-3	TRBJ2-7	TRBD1	CASSPNFVGTGFHEQYF	TGCGCCAGCAGTCCAAATTTTGTAGGGACAGGGTTCCACGAGCAGTACTTC
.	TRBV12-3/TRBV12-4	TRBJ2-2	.	CASSDRLGSTGELFF	TGTGCCAGCAGCGACAGGTTGGGGTCCACCGGGGAGCTGTTTTTT